These 15 T cell receptor beta chains came from one sample sequenced in a study of blood T cell repertoires in COVID-19. Here immunoSEQ multiplex PCR was the method, and the copy in TCRdb shows in-frame clones only, minus some. In the table there are approximately 300,000 clones, approximately 91% of which are singletons. Material: PBMCs or T cells enriched from blood (not recorded which). The source is a woman aged 25 to 39 who had been exposed to COVID-19.

The rearrangement uses TRBV10-3 and TRBJ1-3, with 9 bases fitting TRBD1. This CDR3 is 15 amino acids long. V shed 10 bases and J 0 bases; nucleotides not matched to a gene: 7. Germline V CDR1 and CDR2: ENHRY, SYGVKD. CDR3 sequence reads: CATRDRAVSGNTIYF. In nucleotides, the CDR3 is TGTGCCACCCGGGACAGGGCCGTCTCTGGAAACACCATATATTTT.

V gene TRBV12-3 or TRBV12-4 combines with J gene TRBJ1-6; no reliable D call. The CDR3 loop spans 12 amino acids. V lost 3 bases and J 7 bases, leaving 4 bases between the germline ends. CDR3 in amino acids: CASSFENSPLHF. The DNA for the CDR3 is TGTGCCAGCAGTTTCGAGAATTCACCCCTCCACTTT.

CDR3 amino acids: CASSFSLASPLHF. Here the CDR3 DNA reads TGTGCCAGCAGTTTCAGTCTCGCTTCACCCCTCCACTTT. The chain carries TRBV12-3 or TRBV12-4 and TRBJ1-6; D gene ambiguous. Deletions cut 3 bases from V and 9 bases from J, with 9 bases between. The CDR3 spans 13 residues.

The V call is TRBV5-1, the J call TRBJ2-5; TRBD2 is a possible D gene (6 bases). Per germline, CDR1 SGHRS and CDR2 YFSETQ. Trimming removed 4 bases at V and 0 bases at J, with 13 bases between. CDR3 size: 15 residues. CDR3 coding DNA: TGCGCCAGCAGCCCATTAGCGGCGTACCAAGAGACCCAGTACTTC. Amino acids: CASSPLAAYQETQYF.

The chain recombines TRBV7-9 with TRBJ2-3; D may be TRBD1 (5 bases). The CDR3 runs 16 residues. The V and J ends lost 2 bases and 0 bases respectively, with 12 bases between them. Looked up from germline, CDR1 is SEHNR and CDR2 is FQNEAQ (reference sequence). The CDR3 DNA is TGTGCCAGCAGCTTATGGCAGGGATCTAGCACAGATACGCAGTATTTT. It encodes CASSLWQGSSTDTQYF.

CDR3: CASSLRWGVGSSSYNSPLHF. Here the CDR3 DNA reads TGTGCCAGCAGCCTCAGGTGGGGGGTGGGATCAAGCTCCTATAATTCACCCCTCCACTTT. The chain combines TRBV6-6 with TRBJ1-6; possible D gene TRBD1, 5 bases. The V end was cut by 6 bases, the J end by 0 bases, with 24 bases between. CDR3 length: 20 amino acids. CDR1 MNHNY and CDR2 SVGAGI come from the germline V gene (reference sequence).

This clone appeared once. The CDR3 DNA reads as TGTGCCAGTAGTACGGTCCGAAATCAGCCCCAGCATTTT. Translated, it gives CASSTVRNQPQHF. V usage is TRBV19 and J usage is TRBJ1-5; D is ambiguous. Trimming took off 4 bases at V and 4 bases at J, with 8 bases between the two ends. This CDR3 has 13 residues. CDR1 and CDR2 (germline): LNHDA, SQIVND (reference sequence). Filled out from reference TRBV19 and TRBJ1-5, the complete variable domain reads DGGITQSPKYLFRKEGQNVTLSCEQNLNHDAMYWYRQDPGQGLRLIYYSQIVNDFQKGDIAEGYSVSREKKESFPLTVTSAQKNPTAFYLCASSTVRNQPQHFGDGTRLSIL.

This clone was detected once. This rearrangement joins TRBV7-3 to TRBJ1-6; no clear D. The V end lost 1 base, the J end lost 6 bases, and 10 bases lay between the germline ends. CDR1 and CDR2 from the germline V gene are SGHTA and FQGTGA. The CDR3 is 15 residues long. CDR3: CASSLNAATNSPLHF. For the CDR3, the DNA is TGTGCCAGCAGCTTAAACGCAGCGACTAATTCACCCCTCCACTTT.

The rearrangement uses TRBV29-1 and TRBJ2-7; TRBD1 matches 8 bases. Losses at the gene ends were 3 bases for V and 3 bases for J; bases not matched to a gene: 7. The length of the CDR3 is 14 residues. The V gene's germline CDR1 is SQVTM and CDR2 ANQGSEA. The CDR3 loop reads CSVEGVQGGYEQYF. The CDR3, as DNA: TGCAGCGTTGAGGGAGTACAGGGGGGCTACGAGCAGTACTTC.

The genes are TRBV20-1 and TRBJ1-1; D unresolved. The CDR3 covers 11 residues. V was clipped by 3 bases and J by 5 bases, with 7 bases between them. Germline V gives CDR1 DFQATT, CDR2 SNEGSKA (reference sequence). The CDR3 loop is CSARGSTEAFF. The CDR3 DNA sequence: TGCAGTGCTAGGGGGAGTACTGAAGCTTTCTTT.

V gene TRBV9 combines with J gene TRBJ2-3, with 11 positions matching TRBD2. With V trimmed by 3 bases and J by 2 bases, 5 bases remained unmatched. The CDR3 is 16 amino acids. Germline V gene data show CDR1 as SGDLS and CDR2 as YYNGEE. CDR3 nucleotides: TGTGCCAGCAGCGGGGGGACTAGCGGTTTCACAGATACGCAGTATTTT. Residues: CASSGGTSGFTDTQYF.

The rearrangement joins TRBV5-1 to TRBJ1-1; the D gene is possibly TRBD1 (5 bases). The V end was cut by 5 bases, the J end by 5 bases, with 13 bases between. The germline gives CDR1 SGHRS, CDR2 YFSETQ. This CDR3 contains 13 residues. In DNA, the CDR3 is TGCGCCAGCAGTCCAGGGAGCGGGACTGAAGCTTTCTTT. It encodes CASSPGSGTEAFF.

J is TRBJ1-1 and V is TRBV19, with 8 bases lining up with TRBD1. Trimming cost V 3 bases and J 4 bases; bases outside gene matches: 10. Germline CDR1 reads LNHDA; CDR2 reads SQIVND (reference sequence). This CDR3 region has 16 residues. CDR3 sequence: CASSMGQPGGLTEAFF. CDR3 DNA: TGTGCCAGTAGTATGGGTCAACCAGGGGGCCTCACTGAAGCTTTCTTT.

V is TRBV10-2 and J is TRBJ2-1; TRBD2 might be the D (6 bases). The ends were cut back, 2 bases at V and 1 base at J, with 9 bases in the middle. The CDR3 runs 15 residues. Germline assignment: CDR1 WSHSY and CDR2 SAAADI. The CDR3 here is CASSEGRSSYNEQFF. The CDR3, as DNA: TGCGCCAGCAGTGAGGGGAGGTCATCCTACAATGAGCAGTTCTTC.

This chain links TRBV29-1 with TRBJ1-4, with TRBD1 as a possible D gene (5 bases). Germline-derived CDR1 and CDR2 are SQVTM and ANQGSEA. The V and J ends lost 4 bases and 5 bases respectively, with 11 bases between them. The CDR3 sequence is 13 residues long. For the CDR3, the DNA is TGCAGCGTTGGGGGGGGACTGAATGAAAAACTGTTTTTT. It translates to CSVGGGLNEKLFF.